The 24 T cell receptor beta chains in this list originate from one sample, sequenced in a study of T cell responses to AZD1222 COVID-19 vaccine. The assay was immunoSEQ multiplex PCR, and TCRdb's table has in-frame clones only and misses some. The sample holds about 120,000 clones, around nine tenths seen once. This sample comprised peripheral blood, obtained on day 0 of AZD1222 vaccination. These receptors were obtained from an adult in good health.

The rearrangement links TRBV29-1 to TRBJ1-5, with 8 bases aligning to TRBD1. This CDR3 has 14 residues. Germline V gene data show CDR1 as SQVTM and CDR2 as ANQGSEA. V trimming: 6 bases; J trimming: 5 bases; junction bases outside the gene matches: 9. The CDR3: CSVWTGQLYQPQHF. CDR3 nucleotide sequence: TGCAGCGTGTGGACAGGGCAGCTCTATCAGCCCCAGCATTTT.

The chain couples TRBV2 to TRBJ1-1; D uncertain. Germline-derived CDR1 and CDR2 are SNHLY and FYNNEI. This CDR3 has 15 residues. The V gene lost 8 bases and the J gene lost 1 base, with 17 bases spanning the gap. The CDR3 loop is CASVQQLHSNTEAFF. The DNA for the CDR3 is TGTGCCAGCGTTCAGCAGTTACACTCGAACACTGAAGCTTTCTTT. The complete variable domain, with remaining parts taken from reference TRBV2 and TRBJ1-1, reads EPEVTQTPSHQVTQMGQEVILRCVPISNHLYFYWYRQILGQKVEFLVSFYNNEISEKSEIFDDQFSVERPDGSNFTLKIRSTKLEDSAMYFCASVQQLHSNTEAFFGQGTRLTVV.

The chain combines TRBV5-4 with TRBJ2-7; 9 bases line up with TRBD2. The CDR3 contains 15 residues. V was clipped by 0 bases and J by 6 bases; unmatched bases: 7. Germline CDR1 and CDR2: SGHNT and YYREEE (reference sequence). The DNA for the CDR3 is TGTGCCAGCAGCTTGGGAGTAGCGGGAGTGGGCGAGCAGTACTTC. Its translation: CASSLGVAGVGEQYF.

This chain uses TRBV25-1 with TRBJ1-2, with D maybe TRBD1 (5 bases). Trimming shortened V by 4 bases and J by 2 bases, and 8 bases separated the two germline ends. This CDR3 has 13 residues. Germline-derived CDR1 and CDR2 are MGHDK and SYGVNS. The CDR3 spells CASSAGLNYGYTF. CDR3 nucleotides: TGTGCCAGCAGTGCGGGACTGAACTATGGCTACACCTTC.

This chain connects TRBV27 to TRBJ1-5; D remains unclear. Germline-derived CDR1 and CDR2 are MNHEY and SMNVEV (reference sequence). Trimming removed 6 bases at V and 0 bases at J, with 6 bases between. The CDR3 has 13 amino acids. This CDR3 reads CASRLYSNQPQHF. The CDR3 nucleotides are TGTGCCAGCAGACTGTATAGCAATCAGCCCCAGCATTTT.

The gene calls are TRBV7-2 and TRBJ2-7, with 7 nucleotides matching TRBD2. Germline assignment: CDR1 SGHTA and CDR2 FQGNSA. V was clipped by 2 bases and J by 0 bases; unmatched bases: 4. CDR3 length equals 15 residues. CDR3 DNA: TGTGCCAGCAGCTTATCCGGGGGGAGCTCCTACGAGCAGTACTTC. It translates to CASSLSGGSSYEQYF.

The CDR3 region has the DNA TGTGCCAGCAACCCGGGCGGAGTTGGGGAGACCCAGTACTTC. Protein: CASNPGGVGETQYF. V usage is TRBV5-4 and J usage is TRBJ2-5, with D uncertain. The V end was cut by 6 bases, the J end by 5 bases, with 17 bases between. Germline V CDR1 and CDR2: SGHNT, YYREEE (reference sequence). This CDR3 has 14 residues. The variable domain in full, completed from reference TRBV5-4 and TRBJ2-5, reads ETGVTQSPTHLIKTRGQQVTLRCSSQSGHNTVSWYQQALGQGPQFIFQYYREEENGRGNFPPRFSGLQFPNYSSELNVNALELDDSALYLCASNPGGVGETQYFGPGTRLLVL.

The chain couples TRBV24-1 to TRBJ2-3; tentatively, D is TRBD1 (5 bases). CDR3 size: 16 residues. V was pared by 3 bases and J by 1 base, with 13 bases between. Germline lookup yields CDR1 KGHDR and CDR2 SFDVKD. CDR3 protein: CATSDPQGMGTDTQYF. The DNA for the CDR3 is TGTGCCACCAGTGATCCCCAGGGAATGGGCACAGATACGCAGTATTTT.

The rearrangement joins TRBV2 to TRBJ2-1; D possibly corresponds to TRBD2 (6 bases). CDR3 length: 14 amino acids. CDR1 is SNHLY and CDR2 is FYNNEI in the germline V gene. The V end was cut by 6 bases, the J end by 4 bases, with 13 bases between. The chain's CDR3 is CASSITGTYNEQFF. As DNA, the CDR3 is TGTGCCAGCAGCATCACCGGGACTTACAATGAGCAGTTCTTC.

A single count supports this clone. The chain is built from TRBV25-1 and TRBJ2-1; 12 bases are shared with TRBD2. CDR1 MGHDK and CDR2 SYGVNS come from the germline V gene. This CDR3 is 15 amino acids long. With 5 bases clipped from V and 12 bases from J, the junction kept 11 bases outside the gene matches. CDR3 nucleotide sequence: TGTGCCAGCAGTCCCAGGACTAGCGGGGACATGAGGCAGTTCTTC. Its translation is CASSPRTSGDMRQFF. The full variable domain, completed using reference TRBV25-1 and TRBJ2-1, is EADIYQTPRYLVIGTGKKITLECSQTMGHDKMYWYQQDPGMELHLIHYSYGVNSTEKGDLSSESTVSRIRTEHFPLTLESARPSHTSQYLCASSPRTSGDMRQFFGPGTRLTVL.

V is TRBV6-1 and J is TRBJ2-1; D not certain. In germline, CDR1 is MNHNS, CDR2 SASEGT. This CDR3 contains 15 residues. V gave up 3 bases and J gave up 1 base, with 10 bases separating them. This CDR3 is CASSEGSRSYNEQFF. Written as DNA, the CDR3 is TGTGCCAGCAGTGAGGGTTCCCGTTCCTACAATGAGCAGTTCTTC.

The chain has TRBV7-9 and TRBJ1-4, with TRBD1 matching over 9 bases. The germline CDR1 and CDR2 sequences are SEHNR and FQNEAQ (reference sequence). The CDR3 sequence is 18 residues long. V lost 3 bases, J lost 2 bases, and 10 bases stayed unmatched. CDR3 protein: CASSLGQGGDGTNEKLFF. CDR3 DNA sequence: TGTGCCAGCAGCTTGGGACAGGGAGGGGACGGGACTAATGAAAAACTGTTTTTT. The entire variable domain, with the rest obtained from reference TRBV7-9 and TRBJ1-4, is as follows: DTGVSQNPRHKITKRGQNVTFRCDPISEHNRLYWYRQTLGQGPEFLTYFQNEAQLEKSRLLSDRFSAERPKGSFSTLEIQRTEQGDSAMYLCASSLGQGGDGTNEKLFFGSGTQLSVL.

The gene calls are TRBV30 and TRBJ1-5; 10 bases align to TRBD1. Germline values: CDR1 GTSNPN, CDR2 SVGIG (reference sequence). V was pared by 2 bases and J by 2 bases, with 6 bases of the junction left unmatched. The length of the CDR3 is 16 residues. For the CDR3, the DNA is TGTGCCTGGAGTACAGGACAGGGGGTGGGCAATCAGCCCCAGCATTTT. Translated: CAWSTGQGVGNQPQHF.

This chain joins TRBV9 and TRBJ1-3; 7 bases match TRBD1. Germline lookup yields CDR1 SGDLS and CDR2 YYNGEE. With V trimmed by 5 bases and J by 0 bases, 5 bases remained unmatched. The CDR3 is 15 amino acids. Written as DNA, the CDR3 is TGTGCCAGCAGAAAAGCAGGGGGCTCTGGAAACACCATATATTTT. Translating gives CASRKAGGSGNTIYF.

This clone occurred once. The rearrangement links TRBV10-3 to TRBJ2-1, with 9 bases lining up with TRBD2. The CDR3 extends over 13 amino acids. Germline CDR1 and CDR2: ENHRY and SYGVKD. The junction had 4 bases not matched to a gene; V was cut back by 10 bases and J by 3 bases. The CDR3 loop reads CATGLARYNEQFF. CDR3 sequence (DNA): TGTGCCACCGGACTAGCGCGCTACAATGAGCAGTTCTTC.

This clone was observed a single time. This sequence joins TRBV29-1 and TRBJ2-2; D perhaps matches TRBD2 (5 bases). Trimming cost V 3 bases and J 6 bases, with 11 bases left between them. CDR1 SQVTM and CDR2 ANQGSEA come from the germline V gene. CDR3 length: 13 amino acids. The CDR3, as DNA: TGCAGCGTTGACGTCGGGGTTGCCGGGGAGCTGTTTTTT. It specifies CSVDVGVAGELFF.

This chain joins TRBV2 and TRBJ1-6, with a possible D match to TRBD1 (5 bases). This CDR3 has 13 residues. V lost 6 bases to trimming and J lost 8 bases, with 11 bases between them. CDR1 is SNHLY, CDR2 FYNNEI, per germline. The CDR3 reads CASRSRGDSPLHF. For the CDR3, the DNA is TGTGCCAGCAGGTCAAGGGGCGATTCACCCCTCCACTTT. Looking up the rest from reference TRBV2 and TRBJ1-6 gives the full variable domain: EPEVTQTPSHQVTQMGQEVILRCVPISNHLYFYWYRQILGQKVEFLVSFYNNEISEKSEIFDDQFSVERPDGSNFTLKIRSTKLEDSAMYFCASRSRGDSPLHFGNGTRLTVT.

The CDR3 DNA sequence: TGTGCCAGCAGCGTAGAGGGTGAGCAGTTCTTC. Translated, it gives CASSVEGEQFF. The chain couples TRBV9 to TRBJ2-1, with unresolved D. V lost 0 bases to trimming and J lost 9 bases, with 4 bases between them. There are 11 residues in the CDR3. Germline lookup yields CDR1 SGDLS and CDR2 YYNGEE.

The V and J genes are TRBV16 and TRBJ2-1; no definite D call. Germline V lookup: CDR1 KGHSY, CDR2 FQNENV. CDR3 length: 13 amino acids. The germline V and J ends were trimmed by 2 bases and 7 bases, with 9 bases remaining between them. The CDR3 spells CASSQNRDNEQFF. Written as DNA, the CDR3 is TGTGCCAGCAGCCAAAACAGAGATAATGAGCAGTTCTTC.

The CDR3 region is CASSVAGGVDTQYF. The CDR3 nucleotides are TGTGCCAGCAGCGTAGCGGGGGGGGTAGATACGCAGTATTTT. The chain uses TRBV2 and TRBJ2-3; TRBD2 agrees at 11 bases. The V segment lost 6 bases and the J segment 5 bases; nucleotides outside the gene matches: 4. The CDR3 is 14 residues long. Germline values: CDR1 SNHLY, CDR2 FYNNEI.

The gene calls are TRBV6-6 and TRBJ2-2, with 10 bases aligning to TRBD2. The CDR3 extends over 16 amino acids. The J segment lost 8 bases and the V segment lost 5 bases, leaving 11 bases of the junction unmatched. Germline V gives CDR1 MNHNY, CDR2 SVGAGI (reference sequence). This CDR3 reads CASSRGLAGEEGELFF. The CDR3 region has the DNA TGTGCCAGCAGTCGAGGGCTAGCGGGAGAGGAAGGGGAGCTGTTTTTT.

This chain connects TRBV19 to TRBJ2-1, with D hard to call. V was shortened by 5 bases and J by 6 bases, with 11 bases between the two germline ends. CDR1 and CDR2 (germline): LNHDA, SQIVND (reference sequence). The CDR3 sequence is 13 residues long. Here the CDR3 reads CASSLRASNEQFF. The CDR3 DNA follows: TGTGCCAGTAGTTTAAGGGCAAGCAATGAGCAGTTCTTC.

The V and J genes are TRBV5-8 and TRBJ2-5; the match to TRBD2 covers 7 bases. V dropped 4 bases and J dropped 5; count of bases not matched to a gene: 8. The CDR3 length is 14 residues. Per the germline V gene, CDR1 is SGHTS and CDR2 is YDEGEE. CDR3 in amino acids: CASSHRQGGETQYF. The CDR3 DNA is TGTGCCAGCAGCCACCGCCAGGGAGGGGAGACCCAGTACTTC.

The chain recombines TRBV24-1 with TRBJ2-5, with 7 bases matching TRBD1. Germline CDR1 and CDR2: KGHDR and SFDVKD. This CDR3 comprises 14 residues. J lost 5 bases, V lost 6 bases, and 8 bases had no gene match. The CDR3 region has the DNA TGTGCCACCAGTCGAGGGGGCGCGCAGGAGACCCAGTACTTC. Its translation: CATSRGGAQETQYF.